This TCR beta chain was retrieved from a study of cytomegalovirus exposure and HLA in healthy donors. Per germline, CDR1 SGHRS and CDR2 YFSETQ. Germline trimming cut 1 base from V and 1 base from J; bases unmatched to any gene: 10. CDR3 size: 18 residues. This clone was detected only a few times. This PCR relied on a set of 60 Vbeta primers and 13 Jbeta primers. Clones were sequenced by immunoSEQ multiplex PCR, and TCRdb holds only the in-frame ones, with some missing. The top ten clones hold under 2% of a sample with about 140,000 clones, 8.5% to 10% of them seen once. The sequence came from a man aged 50 to 59 in good health and CMV-seronegative. V usage is TRBV5-1 and J usage is TRBJ2-2; TRBD2 agrees at 7 bases. Source material: PBMCs. CDR3 residues: CASSLSSPTSVNTGELFF. In DNA, the CDR3 is TGCGCCAGCAGCTTGAGTAGCCCCACTAGCGTGAACACCGGGGAGCTGTTTTTT.